Listed below are T cell receptor beta chains from one sample, sequenced in a study of graft-versus-host responses after intestinal transplantation. What these receptors recognize is not known. Using immunoSEQ multiplex PCR, the repertoire was profiled, and TCRdb retains in-frame clones only, with some absent. Among 95,000 to 130,000 clones listed, less than 95% were seen once. Sequencing used unstimulated CD4+ T cells sorted from spleen or lymph node cells, obtained before intestinal transplant. The receptors shown here come from a human donor who received an intestinal transplant. Each CDR3 is given with its conserved first and last residue. A D gene is named only where the DNA matches it firmly. Part of the rows lack a size; the others show once, few, many or a class for expanded clones.

>.|TRBJ2-2|TRBD1|TRBV7-9
CASSFDRGLSGELFF
TGTGCCAGCAGCTTCGACAGGGGGCTCTCCGGGGAGCTGTTTTTT
>.|TRBJ2-7|.|TRBV20-1
CSAGGPYEQYF
TGCAGTGCCGGCGGGCCCTACGAGCAGTACTTC
>once|TRBJ2-1|.|TRBV5-1
CASSLDPGAKGEQFF
TGCGCCAGCAGCTTGGACCCAGGGGCAAAGGGTGAGCAGTTCTTC
>.|TRBJ1-5|TRBD1|TRBV2
CASLGQLNQPQHF
TGTGCCTCTCTGGGACAGCTGAATCAGCCCCAGCATTTT
>.|TRBJ2-4|TRBD1|TRBV11-2
CASSSGQGKAKNIQYF
TGTGCCAGCAGCTCTGGACAGGGGAAAGCCAAAAACATTCAGTACTTC
>.|TRBJ2-5|TRBD2|TRBV28
CASSPHSGRVPKETQYF
TGTGCCAGCAGCCCCCATAGCGGGAGAGTTCCAAAAGAGACCCAGTACTTC
>.|TRBJ2-5|TRBD2|TRBV5-1
CASSPGLLQETQYF
TGCGCCAGCAGCCCGGGACTACTCCAGGAGACCCAGTACTTC
>.|TRBJ2-2|.|TRBV18
CASSPGVQTGELFF
TGTGCCAGCTCACCGGGAGTTCAGACCGGGGAGCTGTTTTTT
>.|TRBJ1-5|TRBD1|TRBV30
CAWSSGQGPSSNQPQHF
TGTGCCTGGTCCTCGGGACAGGGACCTTCTAGCAATCAGCCCCAGCATTTT
>.|TRBJ1-2|.|TRBV5-6
CASNGRRGYGYTF
TGTGCCAGCAACGGGCGCAGGGGATATGGCTACACCTTC
>.|TRBJ2-5|.|TRBV6-5
CASSYGSGLETQYF
TGTGCCAGCAGTTATGGGAGCGGCCTGGAGACCCAGTACTTC
>.|TRBJ1-2|.|TRBV28
CASSHRRGSPYGYTF
TGTGCCAGCAGTCACCGCCGGGGATCGCCCTATGGCTACACCTTC
>.|TRBJ2-1|.|TRBV2
CASKGGLSYNEQFF
TGTGCCAGCAAAGGGGGACTATCGTACAATGAGCAGTTCTTC
>.|TRBJ2-1|TRBD2|TRBV18
CASSPPTRGIRNEQFF
TGTGCCAGCTCACCACCGACGCGGGGGATTCGGAATGAGCAGTTCTTC
>.|TRBJ2-5|.|TRBV30
CALTPGLPETQYF
TGTGCCTTGACTCCGGGACTGCCCGAGACCCAGTACTTC
>.|TRBJ1-2|TRBD1|TRBV6-1
CASSATPGQGAHGYTF
TGTGCCAGCAGTGCTACACCAGGACAGGGGGCTCATGGCTACACCTTC
>.|TRBJ2-5|.|TRBV6-5
CASSSLRRGRQETQYF
TGTGCCAGCAGTTCCCTACGGAGGGGGCGCCAAGAGACCCAGTACTTC
>.|TRBJ2-1|.|TRBV5-5
CASSLVRNEQFF
TGTGCCAGCAGCCTCGTCAGGAATGAGCAGTTCTTC
>.|TRBJ2-3|.|TRBV6-6
CASRRDTTDTQYF
TGTGCCAGCAGACGGGACACCACAGATACGCAGTATTTT
>.|TRBJ2-7|TRBD2|TRBV18
CASSPPGLGGYEQYF
TGTGCCAGCTCACCACCGGGACTAGGAGGTTACGAGCAGTACTTC
>once|TRBJ2-1|.|TRBV5-4
CASSLAQGQGEQFF
TGTGCCAGCAGCTTGGCCCAGGGCCAGGGTGAGCAGTTCTTC
>.|TRBJ1-5|TRBD1|TRBV19
CASSIQPGGGQPQHF
TGTGCCAGTAGTATACAGCCAGGGGGCGGTCAGCCCCAGCATTTT
>.|TRBJ2-1|.|TRBV18
CASSPPSVVNEQFF
TGTGCCAGCTCACCACCCTCTGTCGTCAATGAGCAGTTCTTC
>.|TRBJ2-2|.|TRBV10-2
CATPTGQNTGELFF
TGCGCCACCCCGACAGGACAGAACACCGGGGAGCTGTTTTTT
>.|TRBJ1-2|.|TRBV5-4
CASSAGQGFYGYTF
TGTGCCAGCAGCGCGGGGCAGGGCTTCTATGGCTACACCTTC
>.|TRBJ2-1|.|TRBV28
CASTLGGADLYNEQFF
TGTGCCAGCACCTTGGGGGGAGCGGACCTCTACAATGAGCAGTTCTTC
>.|TRBJ2-1|TRBD2|TRBV18
CASSPLGGSSYNEQFF
TGTGCCAGCTCACCGCTGGGGGGGAGCTCCTACAATGAGCAGTTCTTC
>.|TRBJ2-5|TRBD2|TRBV5-4
CASSLPSQGLAGVETQYF
TGTGCCAGCAGCTTACCTTCACAAGGACTAGCGGGAGTAGAGACCCAGTACTTC
>.|TRBJ2-3|.|TRBV5-1
CASSLPGSTDTQYF
TGCGCCAGCAGCTTGCCAGGGAGCACAGATACGCAGTATTTT
>.|TRBJ1-1|TRBD1|TRBV7-9
CASSPGQGWTEAFF
TGTGCCAGCAGCCCGGGACAGGGGTGGACTGAAGCTTTCTTT
>.|TRBJ2-1|.|TRBV19
CASSIVRGGPYNEQFF
TGTGCCAGTAGTATAGTTAGGGGAGGCCCCTACAATGAGCAGTTCTTC
>few|TRBJ1-1|.|TRBV6-5
CASRPDRLNTEAFF
TGTGCCAGCAGACCTGACAGATTGAACACTGAAGCTTTCTTT
>.|TRBJ1-6|.|TRBV6-5
CASSYKGENSPLHF
TGTGCCAGCAGTTACAAGGGGGAAAATTCACCCCTCCACTTT
>.|TRBJ1-2|TRBD1|TRBV5-1
CASSGTGALNYGYTF
TGCGCCAGCAGCGGTACAGGGGCCCTTAACTATGGCTACACCTTC
>once|TRBJ1-1|TRBD1|TRBV10-3
CAISERATGVVMNTEAFF
TGTGCCATCAGTGAGAGGGCTACAGGGGTCGTGATGAACACTGAAGCTTTCTTT
>.|TRBJ2-7|.|TRBV9
CASSVGQGGEQYF
TGTGCCAGCAGCGTAGGGCAGGGCGGTGAGCAGTACTTC
>.|TRBJ2-7|TRBD2|TRBV5-1
CASSLAGRGAPSSYEQYF
TGCGCCAGCAGCTTGGCGGGGCGGGGGGCCCCTAGCTCCTACGAGCAGTACTTC